Below are 12 T cell receptor beta chains sequenced from a single sample in a study of molecular identifiers for immune sequencing clone quantification. TCRdb itself ran the PCR reads through MiXCR, one entry per CDR3 protein. The profile shows fewer than 70,000 distinct CDR3 sequences, over 15% of them singletons. The sample was naive CD8+ T cells from blood, with Jurkat cell RNA spiked in. Noted subset: FACS-sorted CD8+CD4-CCR7+CD45RA+ naive T cells. The receptors shown here come from a human donor in good health. Some libraries in this study had Jurkat cell RNA spiked in.

This clonotype showed up many times. This rearrangement joins TRBV7-9 to TRBJ2-1; D not resolved. In germline, CDR1 is SEHNR, CDR2 FQNEAQ (reference sequence). The CDR3 has 13 amino acids. V was cut by 2 bases and J by 2 bases, with 4 bases left in between. The CDR3 DNA reads TGTGCCAGCAGCTTACCCACCTACAATGAGCAGTTCTTC. Residues: CASSLPTYNEQFF.

This clonotype was detected ten times or more. In nucleotides, the CDR3 is TGTGCCAGCTTTGCGGGACCTCTCTCCTACAATGAGCAGTTCTTC. This translates into CASFAGPLSYNEQFF. The chain links TRBV7-8 to TRBJ2-1, with D possibly being TRBD2 (6 bases). The CDR3 is 15 residues long. CDR1 and CDR2 from the germline V gene are SGHVS and FQNEAQ. Trimming shortened V by 8 bases and J by 0 bases, and 14 bases separated the two germline ends. The full variable domain, rest sourced from reference TRBV7-8 and TRBJ2-1, is GAGVSQSPRYKVAKRGQDVALRCDPISGHVSLFWYQQALGQGPEFLTYFQNEAQLDKSGLPSDRFFAERPEGSVSTLKIQRTQQEDSAVYLCASFAGPLSYNEQFFGPGTRLTVL.

This clonotype was detected ten times or more. V gene TRBV20-1 combines with J gene TRBJ2-1; the match to TRBD2 covers 10 bases. The CDR3 sequence is 14 residues long. J was trimmed by 5 bases and V by 0 bases; bases with no gene match: 1. CDR1 DFQATT and CDR2 SNEGSKA come from the germline V gene (reference sequence). CDR3 region: CSARELAGNNEQFF. The CDR3 DNA reads as TGCAGTGCTAGAGAACTAGCGGGGAACAATGAGCAGTTCTTC.

This clonotype was recorded at least ten times. The gene calls are TRBV30 and TRBJ2-1; D is ambiguous. The CDR3 contains 11 residues. Germline V gene sequence: CDR1 GTSNPN, CDR2 SVGIG (reference sequence). V lost 1 base, J lost 10 bases, and 8 bases lay in between. The CDR3 nucleotides are TGTGCCTGGAGTGAAATTCAGGAGCAGTTCTTC. This gives the protein CAWSEIQEQFF.

Comments on this clonotype: A much larger clone sits a single nucleotide away, making a read error possible. The CDR3 carries no conserved terminal phenylalanine or tryptophan, so it likely arises from a read error. The chain couples TRBV16 to TRBJ1-1, with D hard to call. The germline gives CDR1 KGHSY, CDR2 FQNENV. This CDR3 comprises 10 residues. Deletions cut 2 bases from V and 8 bases from J, with 3 bases between. CDR3 nucleotide sequence: TGTGCCAGCAGCCAAGTAGAAGCTTTCTCT. It is translated as CASSQVEAFS.

This clonotype showed up many times. The chain recombines TRBV27 with TRBJ1-1, with D uncertain. Trimming pared 2 bases from V and 6 bases from J, leaving 7 bases between. CDR1 is MNHEY, CDR2 SMNVEV, per germline (reference sequence). This CDR3 has 12 residues. In nucleotides, the CDR3 is TGTGCCAGCAGTTTAGGCGGTGCTGAAGCTTTCTTT. Translating it yields CASSLGGAEAFF.

In nucleotides, the CDR3 is TGTGCCAGCAGCGGGGGCGGGAGGGCCGGGGACGAGCAGTACTTC. Its translation: CASSGGGRAGDEQYF. The chain is built from TRBV28 and TRBJ2-7; TRBD2 aligns across 9 bases. Trimming removed 6 bases from V and 5 bases from J; junction bases left unmatched: 11. The germline CDR1 and CDR2 sequences are MDHEN and SYDVKM. This CDR3 has 15 residues.

This clonotype was counted at least ten times. V is TRBV4-3 and J is TRBJ1-1, with D unresolved. Looked up from germline, CDR1 is LGHNA and CDR2 is YSLEER. CDR3 size: 14 residues. Trimming removed 2 bases at V and 5 bases at J, with 12 bases between. CDR3 in amino acids: CASSQSIGRTEAFF. CDR3 bases: TGCGCCAGCAGCCAAAGTATTGGGCGGACTGAAGCTTTCTTT.

This clonotype was detected ten times or more. The J gene is TRBJ2-7, the V gene TRBV29-1; TRBD2 aligns across 9 bases. J gave up 5 bases and V 1 base, and 6 bases lay outside the gene matches. Germline V gives CDR1 SQVTM, CDR2 ANQGSEA. This CDR3 region has 14 residues. This CDR3 reads CSVEGREGRNEQYF. In DNA form, the CDR3 reads TGCAGCGTTGAAGGGCGGGAGGGCCGCAACGAGCAGTACTTC.

In its sample, this clonotype was seen many times. The chain combines TRBV24-1 with TRBJ2-3; possible D gene TRBD2, 5 bases. V was trimmed by 4 bases and J by 6 bases, leaving 10 bases between them. This CDR3 spans 13 amino acids. Germline-derived CDR1 and CDR2 are KGHDR and SFDVKD. The DNA for the CDR3 is TGTGCCACCAGTGAATTCCGAGGGGATACGCAGTATTTT. Its translation is CATSEFRGDTQYF.

This clonotype was seen at least ten times. The rearrangement links TRBV10-1 to TRBJ2-5; 9 bases map to TRBD2. This CDR3 region has 17 residues. V dropped 6 bases and J dropped 1; count of bases not matched to a gene: 12. Germline loops: CDR1 WNHNN, CDR2 SYGVQD (reference sequence). The CDR3 nucleotides read TGCGCCAGCAGCCAAGGATTGGGACTAGCCTTCCAAGAGACCCAGTACTTC. It yields the protein CASSQGLGLAFQETQYF.

The J gene is TRBJ2-1, the V gene TRBV24-1; 10 nucleotides agree with TRBD2. CDR1 KGHDR and CDR2 SFDVKD come from the germline V gene. V shed 3 bases and J 15 bases; nucleotides not matched to a gene: 16. This CDR3 region has 16 residues. In DNA form, the CDR3 reads TGTGCCACCAGTGATCAAGGGATAGGGGTAGCGGGGGGTGTGTTCTTC. Amino acids: CATSDQGIGVAGGVFF.